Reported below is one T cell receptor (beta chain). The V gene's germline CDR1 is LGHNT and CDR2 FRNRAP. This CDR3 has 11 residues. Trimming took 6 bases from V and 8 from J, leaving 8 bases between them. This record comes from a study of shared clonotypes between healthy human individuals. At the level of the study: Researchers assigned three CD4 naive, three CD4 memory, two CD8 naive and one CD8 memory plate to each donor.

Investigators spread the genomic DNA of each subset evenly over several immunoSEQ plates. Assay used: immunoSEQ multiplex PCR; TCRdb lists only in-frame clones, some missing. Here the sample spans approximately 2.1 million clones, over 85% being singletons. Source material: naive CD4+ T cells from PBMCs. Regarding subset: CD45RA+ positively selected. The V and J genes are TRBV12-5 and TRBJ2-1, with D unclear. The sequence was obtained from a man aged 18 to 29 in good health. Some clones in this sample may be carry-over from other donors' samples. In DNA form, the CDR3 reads TGTGCTAGTGGAGCATGGGATGAGCAGTTCTTC. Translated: CASGAWDEQFF. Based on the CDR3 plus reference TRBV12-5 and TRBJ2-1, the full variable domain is DARVTQTPRHKVTEMGQEVTMRCQPILGHNTVFWYRQTMMQGLELLAYFRNRAPLDDSGMPKDRFSAEMPDATLATLKIQPSEPRDSAVYFCASGAWDEQFFGPGTRLTVL.